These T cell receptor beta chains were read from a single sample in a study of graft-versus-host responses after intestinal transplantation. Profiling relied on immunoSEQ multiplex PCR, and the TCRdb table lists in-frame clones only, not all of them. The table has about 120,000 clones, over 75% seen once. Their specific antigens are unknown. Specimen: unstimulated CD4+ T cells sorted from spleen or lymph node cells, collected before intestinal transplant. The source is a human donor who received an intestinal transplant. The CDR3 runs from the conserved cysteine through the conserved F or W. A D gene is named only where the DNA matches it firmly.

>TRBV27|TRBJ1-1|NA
TGTGCCAGCAGTGTCCCGGGACATACCATCCGGACTGAAGCTTTCTTT
CASSVPGHTIRTEAFF
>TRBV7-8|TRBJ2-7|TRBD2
TGTGCCAGCAGCTTAGGGGCTAGCGGGAGTACCATATCCTACCAATACGAGCAGTACTTC
CASSLGASGSTISYQYEQYF
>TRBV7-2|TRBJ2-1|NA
TGTGCCAGCAGCCGCTATCCAGGTGAGCAGTTCTTC
CASSRYPGEQFF
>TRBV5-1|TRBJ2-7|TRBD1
TGCGCCAGCAGCTCTACAGGGGGCTCTTACGAGCAGTACTTC
CASSSTGGSYEQYF
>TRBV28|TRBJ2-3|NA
TGTGCCAGCAGTTTGGGACAATCGATGGCCACAGATACGCAGTATTTT
CASSLGQSMATDTQYF
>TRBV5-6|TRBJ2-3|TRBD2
TGTGCCAGCAGCTTACTAGCGGGCACAGATACGCAGTATTTT
CASSLLAGTDTQYF
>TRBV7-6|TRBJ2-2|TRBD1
TGTGCCAGCAGCCGAAACAGGGGGTTAAGTACCGGGGAGCTGTTTTTT
CASSRNRGLSTGELFF
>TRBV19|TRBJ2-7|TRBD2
TGTGCCAGTAGTGTAAATAGCGGGACTAGCGAAACAAGGGCCTACGAGCAGTACTTC
CASSVNSGTSETRAYEQYF
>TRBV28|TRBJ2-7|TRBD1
TGTGCCAGCAGCGGGACAGGGAGCTCCTACGAGCAGTACTTC
CASSGTGSSYEQYF
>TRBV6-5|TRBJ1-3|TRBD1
TGTGCCAGCAGAGGGACAGGTCGCTCTGGAAACACCATATATTTT
CASRGTGRSGNTIYF
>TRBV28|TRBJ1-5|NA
TGTGCCAGCAGTTTCCAGGGATCGGGCAATCAGCCCCAGCATTTT
CASSFQGSGNQPQHF
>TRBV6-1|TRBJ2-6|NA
TGTGCCAGCTCGGTGTCGGCAGGGGCCCGTCTGACTTTC
CASSVSAGARLTF
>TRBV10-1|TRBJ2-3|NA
TGCGCCAGCAGTGACTCCCCGGGACTCTCTTCTAGCACAGATACGCAGTATTTT
CASSDSPGLSSSTDTQYF
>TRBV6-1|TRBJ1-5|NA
TGTGCCAGCAGTGAAGCTTGGGGCCGTCAGCCCCAGCATTTT
CASSEAWGRQPQHF
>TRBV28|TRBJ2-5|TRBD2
TGTGCCAGCAGGGGTAGCAACCCTCATTTAGCGGGAGGACGGGAGACCCAGTACTTC
CASRGSNPHLAGGRETQYF
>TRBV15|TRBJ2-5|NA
TGTGCCACCAGCTTTACCAGAAATGGAGAGACCCAGTACTTC
CATSFTRNGETQYF
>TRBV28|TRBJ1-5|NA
TGTGCCAGCAGTTTCATCGGGGGAAGGGATCAGCCCCAGCATTTT
CASSFIGGRDQPQHF
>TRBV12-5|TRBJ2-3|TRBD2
TGTGCTAGTGGCCCTAGCGGTACAGATACGCAGTATTTT
CASGPSGTDTQYF
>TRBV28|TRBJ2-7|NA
TGTGCCAGCAGTTTGAAAGCGACCTACGAGCAGTACTTC
CASSLKATYEQYF
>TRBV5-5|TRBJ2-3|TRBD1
TGTGCCAGCAGCCCACCGGGACAGATTACAGATACGCAGTATTTT
CASSPPGQITDTQYF
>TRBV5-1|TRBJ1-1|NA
TGCGCCAGCAGCTCCGGAGTGACAGGTCGGCCCACTGAAGCTTTCTTT
CASSSGVTGRPTEAFF
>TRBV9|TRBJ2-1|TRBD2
TGTGCCAGCAGCGTAGGAGGGACTAAACGAGGTGAGCAGTTCTTC
CASSVGGTKRGEQFF
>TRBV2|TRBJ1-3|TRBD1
TGTGCCAGCAGTGGGGGGATCACAGGGGAGAGAAACACCGTATATTTT
CASSGGITGERNTVYF
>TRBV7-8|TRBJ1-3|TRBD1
TGTGCCAGCAGCTTAGCTTCAGGGGGCCTCAACACCATATATTTT
CASSLASGGLNTIYF
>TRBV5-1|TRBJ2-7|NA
TGCGCCAGCAGCTTGGGGGCGGACTCACCCTACGAGCAGTACTTC
CASSLGADSPYEQYF
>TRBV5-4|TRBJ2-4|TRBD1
TGTGCCAGCAGCTTAGAGGGACAGGGAGACATTCAGTACTTC
CASSLEGQGDIQYF